This is a list of T cell receptor beta chains from one sample in a study of shared clonotypes between healthy human individuals. Produced via immunoSEQ multiplex PCR; TCRdb's table is partial and in-frame only. The sample lists roughly 2,500,000 clones, over 85% occurring once. Sequencing was carried out using naive CD4+ T cells from PBMCs. The receptors shown here come from a young man in good health. Some clones in this sample may be carry-over from other donors' samples. The CDR3 runs from the conserved cysteine through the conserved F or W. D genes are given only for firm matches. Size tells how often a clone was seen (once, few, many) or the class of an expanded clone, and some rows leave it out.

v_call: TRBV4-3; d_call: .; j_call: TRBJ2-2; clone_size: .; cdr3_nt: TGCGCCAGCAGCCAAGATCCGGCTAACACCGGGGAGCTGTTTTTT; cdr3_aa: CASSQDPANTGELFF
v_call: TRBV18; d_call: .; j_call: TRBJ1-5; clone_size: few; cdr3_nt: TGTGCCAGCTCATTGGACCCTAGCAATCAGCCCCAGCATTTT; cdr3_aa: CASSLDPSNQPQHF
v_call: TRBV4-3; d_call: .; j_call: TRBJ2-1; clone_size: few; cdr3_nt: TGCGCCAGCAGCCAAGATCCCCTGGGGAGCTCCTACAATGAGCAGTTCTTC; cdr3_aa: CASSQDPLGSSYNEQFF
v_call: TRBV9; d_call: TRBD1; j_call: TRBJ2-7; clone_size: .; cdr3_nt: TGTGCCAGCAGCGAGGGGGCTGAGTCGAACGAGCAGTACTTC; cdr3_aa: CASSEGAESNEQYF
v_call: TRBV15; d_call: TRBD1; j_call: TRBJ2-5; clone_size: .; cdr3_nt: TGTGCCACCAGCCCCCGGGACAGGGGGCTAGAGACCCAGTACTTC; cdr3_aa: CATSPRDRGLETQYF
v_call: TRBV5-1; d_call: .; j_call: TRBJ2-3; clone_size: .; cdr3_nt: TGCGCCAGCAGTTACGACGGGTACACAGATACGCAGTATTTT; cdr3_aa: CASSYDGYTDTQYF
v_call: TRBV18; d_call: .; j_call: TRBJ2-1; clone_size: .; cdr3_nt: TGTGCCAGCTCACCACCGGGGGGCGGGAACGACAATGAGCAGTTCTTC; cdr3_aa: CASSPPGGGNDNEQFF
v_call: TRBV28; d_call: .; j_call: TRBJ2-3; clone_size: once; cdr3_nt: TGTGCCACCGATGGAACTAGCACAGATACGCAGTATTTT; cdr3_aa: CATDGTSTDTQYF
v_call: TRBV11-2; d_call: .; j_call: TRBJ1-2; clone_size: .; cdr3_nt: TGTGCCAGCAGCAAGAAGGGGGTTTCTCAATACACCTTC; cdr3_aa: CASSKKGVSQYTF
v_call: TRBV5-4; d_call: .; j_call: TRBJ1-1; clone_size: .; cdr3_nt: TGTGCCAGCAGCCCCTCCTTTCGAATGAACACTGAAGCTTTCTTT; cdr3_aa: CASSPSFRMNTEAFF
v_call: TRBV7-9; d_call: TRBD2; j_call: TRBJ2-3; clone_size: .; cdr3_nt: TGTGCCAGCAGCTTAGAGGGCGGGAGGGGAGATACGCAGTATTTT; cdr3_aa: CASSLEGGRGDTQYF
v_call: TRBV10-3; d_call: .; j_call: TRBJ1-1; clone_size: few; cdr3_nt: TGTGCGACCCTGCCCAGGGACCTGAACACTGAAGCTTTCTTT; cdr3_aa: CATLPRDLNTEAFF
v_call: TRBV10-3; d_call: TRBD1; j_call: TRBJ1-1; clone_size: .; cdr3_nt: TGTGCCATCAGTGAGCGACAGGGTCTGAACACTGAAGCTTTCTTT; cdr3_aa: CAISERQGLNTEAFF
v_call: TRBV5-1; d_call: TRBD1; j_call: TRBJ1-1; clone_size: .; cdr3_nt: TGCGCCAGCAGGGGGACAGACAACACTGAAGCTTTCTTT; cdr3_aa: CASRGTDNTEAFF
v_call: TRBV6-5; d_call: TRBD1; j_call: TRBJ2-7; clone_size: .; cdr3_nt: TGTGCCAGCAGTTCGGCGAGGACAGGATATTACGAGCAGTACTTC; cdr3_aa: CASSSARTGYYEQYF
v_call: TRBV5-1; d_call: .; j_call: TRBJ2-7; clone_size: .; cdr3_nt: TGCGCCAGCAGCGGGCAGAGCTCCTACGAGCAGTACTTC; cdr3_aa: CASSGQSSYEQYF
v_call: TRBV19; d_call: TRBD1; j_call: TRBJ1-1; clone_size: .; cdr3_nt: TGTGCCAGTAGTATTGAGACAGGGACTGAAGCTTTCTTT; cdr3_aa: CASSIETGTEAFF
v_call: TRBV6-1; d_call: .; j_call: TRBJ1-1; clone_size: .; cdr3_nt: TGTGCCAGCAGTGTTGGGGGCGGGAACACTGAAGCTTTCTTT; cdr3_aa: CASSVGGGNTEAFF
v_call: TRBV10-1; d_call: TRBD1; j_call: TRBJ2-7; clone_size: once; cdr3_nt: TGCGCCAGCAGGACCGGGACAGGAGCCTACGAGCAGTACTTC; cdr3_aa: CASRTGTGAYEQYF
v_call: TRBV19; d_call: TRBD2; j_call: TRBJ2-1; clone_size: .; cdr3_nt: TGTGCCAGTAGTATGGGGACTAGCGGGCGGAGCGGGGGGCAGTTCTTC; cdr3_aa: CASSMGTSGRSGGQFF